This entry is about one T cell receptor (beta chain). This clonotype appeared a single time. Its recognized antigen is unknown. Per-nucleotide qualities are absent, and no much larger clonotype sits a single base away. These data belong to a study of post-analysis software for immune sequencing data (dated by TCRdb to the mid-2010s). Regarding the complete study: The recorded disease courses included relapsing-remitting, secondary progressive and progressive-relapsing multiple sclerosis, and some patients had no subtype annotation. A subset of samples was prepared in parallel using single-end sample barcoding, then pooled and co-amplified after Illumina adapter ligation. Patient repertoires were compared against 11 to 12 previously published healthy control repertoires from donors aged roughly 6 to 28 years.

Its CDR3 holds 12 amino acids, cysteine through phenylalanine. The kept DNA is CDR3 alone, 36 bases in frame from the first base. CDR1 and CDR2 (DFQATT, SNEGSKA) derive from the germline V gene (reference sequence). Deletion took 4 bases off V and 9 bases off J, with a span of 13 bases between the germline ends. Overall study results and their limits: When samples were clustered directly using the F measure, samples prepared in the same batch co-clustered strongly, which prompted a batch-effect correction. Significantly lower normalized Chao1 diversity was found in multiple sclerosis patients than in controls, suggesting substantial peripheral T-cell clonal expansion. The control group was slightly older than the multiple sclerosis patient group. A handful of TRBV segments, including TRBV5-6, TRBV5-1 and TRBV20-1, were significantly more frequent in patients than controls.

Library construction relied on PCR. These reads were obtained on an Illumina HiSeq 2500. To reduce PCR and sequencing biases, unique molecular identifiers were built into the TCR beta cDNA libraries. Around 500,000 cDNA molecules were obtained for every 1 to 10 million input T cells, so each molecule roughly corresponded to one T cell. Patient libraries were prepared and sequenced with the same protocol used for the earlier healthy control dataset. Within a given batch, samples were prepared together, multiplexed and sequenced on the same HiSeq lane. The authors processed their data as follows. Raw barcoded reads were processed with MIGEC, and single-read molecular identifier groups were discarded before consensus assembly and CDR3 extraction. VDJtools was used for post-analysis of the clonotype tables, and diversity was normalized by down-sampling every dataset to the size of the smallest sample. In repertoire overlap clustering, CDR3 amino acid sequences, but not nucleotide sequences, were matched to correct batch-related cross-sample contamination. TCRdb took the public reads, trimmed them with fastp at Q25, ran MiXCR for clone calling and kept in-frame beta chains. Each CDR3 protein gets just one entry, which takes the most common genes and DNA from the rows behind it. The V and J calls here are based on TCRdb, not the publication. This sample gives 650,000 to 850,000 distinct CDR3 sequences in total; just over 45% of them show up just once. The ten largest account for roughly 4.9% of the sample.

To demonstrate the VDJtools post-analysis software, the study profiled TCR beta repertoires from the peripheral blood of around 13 young patients with multiple sclerosis. The multiple sclerosis patients were children and adolescents ranging in age from roughly 6 to 15 years. The rearranged chain carries TRBV20-1 and TRBJ2-1; the D gene lacks a confident call. Sequenced input: blood. This sequence was found in a girl aged 5-17 years with multiple sclerosis. The DNA reads as follows: TGCAGTGCTACGCGCCCAACCGGTGAGCAGTTCTTC. Its product reads: CSATRPTGEQFF.